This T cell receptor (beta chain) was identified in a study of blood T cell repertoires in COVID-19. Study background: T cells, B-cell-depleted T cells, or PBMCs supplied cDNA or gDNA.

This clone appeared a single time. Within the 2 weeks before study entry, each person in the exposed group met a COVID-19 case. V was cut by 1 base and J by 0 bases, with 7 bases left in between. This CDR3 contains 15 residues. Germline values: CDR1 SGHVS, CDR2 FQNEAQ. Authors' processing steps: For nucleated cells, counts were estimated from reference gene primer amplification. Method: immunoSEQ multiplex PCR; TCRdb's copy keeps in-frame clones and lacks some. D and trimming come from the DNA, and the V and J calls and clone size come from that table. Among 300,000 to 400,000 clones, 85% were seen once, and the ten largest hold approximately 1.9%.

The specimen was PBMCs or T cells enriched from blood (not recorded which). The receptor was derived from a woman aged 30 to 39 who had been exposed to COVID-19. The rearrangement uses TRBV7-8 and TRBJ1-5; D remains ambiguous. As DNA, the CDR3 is TGTGCCAGCAGCTTAGGACTAACTAGCAATCAGCCCCAGCATTTT. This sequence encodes CASSLGLTSNQPQHF.